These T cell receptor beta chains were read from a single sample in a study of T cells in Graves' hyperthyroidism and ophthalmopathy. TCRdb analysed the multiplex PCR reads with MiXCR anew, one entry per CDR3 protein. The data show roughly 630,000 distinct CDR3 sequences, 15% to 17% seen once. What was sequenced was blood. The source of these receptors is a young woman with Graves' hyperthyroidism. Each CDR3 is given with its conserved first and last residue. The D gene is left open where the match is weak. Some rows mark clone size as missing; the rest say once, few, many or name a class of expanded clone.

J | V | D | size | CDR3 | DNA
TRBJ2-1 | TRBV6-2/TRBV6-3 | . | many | CASSYSDSYLYNEQFF | TGTGCCAGCAGTTACTCGGACAGTTATCTATACAATGAGCAGTTCTTC
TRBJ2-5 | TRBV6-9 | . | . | CASSYRLGRETQYF | TGTGCCAGCAGTTACCGGTTGGGCCGAGAGACCCAGTACTTC
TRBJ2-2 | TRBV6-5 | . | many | CASSYRQSNTGELFF | TGTGCCAGCAGTTACCGACAGTCTAACACCGGGGAGCTGTTTTTT
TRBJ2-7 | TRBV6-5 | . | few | CASSYSRSRSYEQYF | TGTGCCAGCAGTTACTCGAGGAGCCGCTCCTACGAGCAGTACTTC
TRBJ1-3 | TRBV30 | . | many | CAWSPTIGNTIYF | TGTGCCTGGAGCCCTACAATTGGAAACACCATATATTTT
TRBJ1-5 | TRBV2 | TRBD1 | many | CASSPQTGAPQPQHF | TGTGCCAGCAGTCCCCAGACAGGGGCGCCCCAGCCCCAGCATTTT
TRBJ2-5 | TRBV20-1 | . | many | CSGAQETQYF | TGCAGTGGGGCCCAGGAGACCCAGTACTTC
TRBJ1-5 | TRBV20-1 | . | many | CSALRDHQPQHF | TGCAGTGCTCTCCGGGACCATCAGCCCCAGCATTTT
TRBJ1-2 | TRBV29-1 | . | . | CSVENSANYGYTF | TGCAGCGTTGAAAACAGTGCTAACTATGGCTACACCTTC
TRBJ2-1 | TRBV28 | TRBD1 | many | CASRTGGDEQFF | TGTGCCAGCAGGACAGGGGGCGATGAGCAGTTCTTC
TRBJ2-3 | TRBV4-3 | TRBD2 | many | CASSRTSGSSDTQYF | TGCGCCAGCAGCCGGACTAGCGGGAGCTCAGATACGCAGTATTTT
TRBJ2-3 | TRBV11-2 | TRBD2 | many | CASSSLAGAGADTQYF | TGTGCCAGCAGTTCACTAGCGGGAGCAGGCGCAGATACGCAGTATTTT
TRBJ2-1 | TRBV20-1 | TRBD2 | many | CSARGLAGHHYNEQFF | TGCAGTGCTCGCGGACTAGCGGGACACCACTACAATGAGCAGTTCTTC
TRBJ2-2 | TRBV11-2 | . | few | CASSLVKAGTGELFF | TGTGCCAGCAGCTTAGTCAAGGCGGGGACCGGGGAGCTGTTTTTT
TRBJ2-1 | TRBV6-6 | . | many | CASSYSRSSYNEQFF | TGTGCCAGCAGTTACTCGCGGAGCTCCTACAATGAGCAGTTCTTC
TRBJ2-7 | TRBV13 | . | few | CASRNRRDIRPYEQYF | TGTGCCAGCAGGAATAGGCGGGACATCCGTCCTTACGAGCAGTACTTC
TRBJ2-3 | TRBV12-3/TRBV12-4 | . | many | CASKPMDSSDTQYF | TGTGCCAGCAAACCGATGGATTCAAGCGATACGCAGTATTTT
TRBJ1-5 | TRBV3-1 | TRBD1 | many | CASSQATGGHQPQHF | TGTGCCAGCAGCCAGGCCACAGGGGGCCATCAGCCCCAGCATTTT
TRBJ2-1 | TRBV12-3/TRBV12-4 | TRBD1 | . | CASSSSWDRGPVGNEQFF | TGTGCCAGCAGCTCCTCTTGGGACAGGGGGCCGGTCGGGAATGAGCAGTTCTTC
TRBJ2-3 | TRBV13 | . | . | CASSLSGPTSTDTQYF | TGTGCCAGCAGCTTATCCGGCCCCACTAGCACAGATACGCAGTATTTT
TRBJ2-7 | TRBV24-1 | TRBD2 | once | CATSATGTSGLYEQYF | TGTGCCACCAGTGCCACTGGGACTAGCGGTTTATACGAGCAGTACTTC
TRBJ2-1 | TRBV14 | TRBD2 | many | CASSPSLAGAYNEQFF | TGTGCCAGCAGCCCATCACTAGCGGGAGCTTACAATGAGCAGTTCTTC
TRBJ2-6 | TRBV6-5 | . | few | CASSYLRGLTSSGANVLTF | TGTGCCAGCAGTTACCTCCGGGGGCTTACAAGCTCTGGGGCCAACGTCCTGACTTTC
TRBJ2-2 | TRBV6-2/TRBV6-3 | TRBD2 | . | CASSYPAGAWELFF | TGTGCCAGCAGTTACCCAGCGGGAGCCTGGGAGCTGTTTTTT
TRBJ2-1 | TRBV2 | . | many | CASLWQTIYNEQFF | TGTGCCAGCTTATGGCAGACGATTTACAATGAGCAGTTCTTC
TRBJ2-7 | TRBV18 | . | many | CASSPPTAGTPTSEQYF | TGTGCCAGCTCACCACCCACAGCCGGGACCCCAACCTCCGAGCAGTACTTC
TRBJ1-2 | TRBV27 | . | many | CASGDWAETSYGYTF | TGTGCCAGCGGGGATTGGGCAGAAACTAGCTATGGCTACACCTTC
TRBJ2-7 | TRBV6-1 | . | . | CASSRYSRLLNYEQYF | TGTGCCAGCAGTCGATACAGCCGGCTATTAAACTACGAGCAGTACTTC
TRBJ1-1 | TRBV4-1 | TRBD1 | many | CASSREGTDEAFF | TGCGCCAGCAGCCGGGAGGGGACAGATGAAGCTTTCTTT
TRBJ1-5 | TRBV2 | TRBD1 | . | CASSRPGTGDNQPQHF | TGTGCCAGCAGTCGTCCCGGGACAGGGGATAATCAGCCCCAGCATTTT
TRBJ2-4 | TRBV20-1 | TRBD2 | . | CSARDLETSGAKNIQYF | TGCAGTGCTAGAGATCTTGAGACTAGCGGGGCCAAAAACATTCAGTACTTC